A selection of T cell receptor beta chains follows, all from one sample in a study of cytomegalovirus exposure and HLA in healthy donors. Generated by immunoSEQ multiplex PCR, the TCRdb table keeps only in-frame clones and is missing some. The data hold some 120,000 clones, with over 70% observed a single time. What was sequenced was PBMCs. These receptor sequences come from a woman between 50 and 59 years old in good health and CMV-seropositive. Both conserved end residues are trimmed from each CDR3. D genes are given only for firm matches.

D: TRBD2
V: TRBV23-1
length: 13
CDR3: ASTRGEGGTDTQY

D: TRBD1
V: TRBV7-6
length: 18
CDR3: ASSLAFPSGTGGMVTEAF

D: NA
V: TRBV5-6
length: 11
CDR3: ASSLFGNYGYT

D: TRBD1
V: TRBV5-4
length: 14
CDR3: ASSLVLRGPASEQY

D: TRBD1
V: TRBV6-4
length: 12
CDR3: ASSDGTGGDTQY

D: NA
V: TRBV5-1
length: 9
CDR3: ASSYSREQF

D: NA
V: TRBV4-2
length: 14
CDR3: ASSQDRPQQGYEQY

D: NA
V: TRBV18
length: 11
CDR3: ASRRGETYEQY

D: TRBD1
V: TRBV7-9
length: 13
CDR3: ASSYHWQGGEKLF

D: NA
V: TRBV10-3
length: 11
CDR3: AISPGQTYGYT

D: NA
V: TRBV21-1
length: 14
CDR3: ASNKQGAGAYNEQF

D: NA
V: TRBV30
length: 13
CDR3: AWKGKGMNTGELF

D: NA
V: TRBV4-1
length: 15
CDR3: ASSQPLVGARFYEQF

D: NA
V: TRBV29-1
length: 14
CDR3: SVSLGPRSVSNEQF

D: TRBD1
V: TRBV5-1
length: 18
CDR3: ASSLFMGTGRVVKNTEAF

D: TRBD1
V: TRBV4-3
length: 15
CDR3: ASSQVGGAGAKNIQY

D: NA
V: TRBV2
length: 13
CDR3: ASSRGAGDQETQY

D: NA
V: TRBV7-9
length: 12
CDR3: ASSSQGSNQPQH

D: NA
V: TRBV29-1
length: 11
CDR3: SALQYSGNTIY

D: TRBD1
V: TRBV27
length: 11
CDR3: ASSLETGDGYT

D: TRBD2
V: TRBV11-2
length: 13
CDR3: ASSSGLAGTDTQY

D: NA
V: TRBV6-5
length: 10
CDR3: ASSLRAGEQY

D: TRBD1
V: TRBV30
length: 15
CDR3: AWHRDRGARGANVLT

D: NA
V: TRBV7-3
length: 11
CDR3: ASSRTRGTEAF

D: TRBD2
V: TRBV11-2
length: 15
CDR3: ASSSDGGAGGRYEQY

D: TRBD2
V: TRBV19
length: 15
CDR3: ASSPQGLAASTDTQY

D: NA
V: TRBV5-1
length: 15
CDR3: ASSLAVQTGNTDTQY

D: NA
V: TRBV6-4
length: 11
CDR3: ASSPISGGEAF

D: TRBD1
V: TRBV4-3
length: 13
CDR3: ASSQARQGAYEQY

D: TRBD2
V: TRBV6-5
length: 12
CDR3: ATLTSGAFNEQF

D: NA
V: TRBV28
length: 11
CDR3: ASSWMGAYGYT

D: NA
V: TRBV7-8
length: 15
CDR3: ASSLAWGRTGNQPQH

D: TRBD1
V: TRBV6-4
length: 12
CDR3: ASRVTGERTEAF

D: TRBD2
V: TRBV4-1
length: 14
CDR3: ASSRNSGGSTDTQY

D: TRBD1
V: TRBV7-9
length: 12
CDR3: ASRTQGALNTQY

D: NA
V: TRBV27
length: 13
CDR3: ASGPWGPGQDTQY

D: TRBD1
V: TRBV13
length: 12
CDR3: ASSPWTGSYGYT

D: NA
V: TRBV7-3
length: 14
CDR3: ASRGEPVMKGYVQY

D: NA
V: TRBV5-1
length: 10
CDR3: ASSFSGLEQY

D: TRBD2
V: TRBV5-1
length: 13
CDR3: ASSLDGLAVNEQF

D: TRBD2
V: TRBV7-6
length: 13
CDR3: ASSRGGTNTGELF

D: NA
V: TRBV5-6
length: 11
CDR3: ASSLNPDQPQH

D: NA
V: TRBV5-4
length: 12
CDR3: ASSLRQKSTEAF

D: NA
V: TRBV12-2
length: 10
CDR3: ASRVGGNEQF

D: TRBD1
V: TRBV5-4
length: 13
CDR3: ASSAGTGGFYEQY

D: TRBD2
V: TRBV7-2
length: 12
CDR3: ASSFSGGTGELF